This is a list of T cell receptor beta chains from one sample in a study of cytomegalovirus exposure and HLA in healthy donors. Using immunoSEQ multiplex PCR, the repertoire was profiled, and TCRdb retains in-frame clones only, with some absent. The sample gives roughly 98,000 clones, roughly 70% of which show up once; 2% to 2.5% is in the top ten. Sequenced material: PBMCs. The source is a man aged 50 to 59 in good health and CMV-seronegative. Both conserved end residues are part of each CDR3. The D gene is left open where the match is weak. For some rows the clone size is stated as once, few or many, or as a class when expanded; others skip it.

CDR3: CASSYSGRENNEQFF
DNA: TGTGCCAGCAGCTATAGCGGGAGAGAAAACAATGAGCAGTTCTTC
size: .
D: TRBD2
J: TRBJ2-1
V: TRBV11-3

CDR3: CASSTGGKPQHF
DNA: TGTGCCAGCAGCACAGGGGGCAAGCCCCAGCATTTT
size: .
D: TRBD1
J: TRBJ1-5
V: TRBV27

CDR3: CASSPARDRANEKLFF
DNA: TGTGCCAGCAGCCCCGCCCGGGACAGGGCAAATGAAAAACTGTTTTTT
size: .
D: TRBD1
J: TRBJ1-4
V: TRBV9

CDR3: CASSLVPGNSNQPQHF
DNA: TGTGCCAGCAGCTTAGTTCCAGGGAATAGCAATCAGCCCCAGCATTTT
size: .
D: .
J: TRBJ1-5
V: TRBV7-2

CDR3: CASSRQGQAIEAFF
DNA: TGTGCCAGCTCACGTCAGGGACAGGCTATTGAAGCTTTCTTT
size: .
D: TRBD1
J: TRBJ1-1
V: TRBV18

CDR3: CASTNVGGDSYGYTF
DNA: TGTGCCAGCACCAATGTGGGGGGGGACTCCTATGGCTACACCTTC
size: .
D: .
J: TRBJ1-2
V: TRBV6-5

CDR3: CASSESRGGTYEQYF
DNA: TGCGCCAGCAGTGAGTCTCGGGGGGGAACATACGAGCAGTACTTC
size: .
D: TRBD2
J: TRBJ2-7
V: TRBV10-1

CDR3: CASSLTGRYNEQFF
DNA: TGCGCCAGCAGCTTAACGGGGAGGTACAATGAGCAGTTCTTC
size: .
D: .
J: TRBJ2-1
V: TRBV5-1

CDR3: CSVQQGEQYF
DNA: TGCAGCGTGCAACAGGGGGAACAGTACTTC
size: once
D: TRBD1
J: TRBJ2-7
V: TRBV29-1

CDR3: CASSPSDRAVYEQYF
DNA: TGTGCCAGCAGTCCCTCGGACAGGGCCGTCTACGAGCAGTACTTC
size: .
D: TRBD1
J: TRBJ2-7
V: TRBV11-2

CDR3: CASSSRLREGTDTQYF
DNA: TGTGCCAGCAGCTCGCGTTTGCGGGAGGGCACAGATACGCAGTATTTT
size: .
D: TRBD2
J: TRBJ2-3
V: TRBV5-4

CDR3: CASSETGVSGNTIYF
DNA: TGTGCCAGCAGCGAAACAGGGGTTTCTGGAAACACCATATATTTT
size: .
D: TRBD1
J: TRBJ1-3
V: TRBV6-6

CDR3: CASSVTPPQKRGHQPQHF
DNA: TGTGCCAGCAGCGTGACCCCACCCCAAAAGAGGGGACACCAGCCCCAGCATTTT
size: few
D: .
J: TRBJ1-5
V: TRBV9

CDR3: CASSSTSQGDTEAFF
DNA: TGTGCCAGCAGCTCTACTTCACAGGGGGACACTGAAGCTTTCTTT
size: .
D: TRBD1
J: TRBJ1-1
V: TRBV7-6

CDR3: CASSKGQGNSPLHF
DNA: TGTGCCAGCAGTAAGGGGCAGGGGAATTCACCCCTCCACTTT
size: .
D: .
J: TRBJ1-6
V: TRBV25-1

CDR3: CASTRGAETQYF
DNA: TGTGCCAGCACCCGGGGGGCGGAGACCCAGTACTTC
size: .
D: .
J: TRBJ2-5
V: TRBV28

CDR3: CASSLAGETQYF
DNA: TGTGCCAGCAGCTTGGCAGGAGAGACCCAGTACTTC
size: few
D: .
J: TRBJ2-5
V: TRBV13

CDR3: CSVDKNWDRRTF
DNA: TGCAGCGTTGATAAGAATTGGGACAGGCGTACCTTC
size: .
D: TRBD1
J: TRBJ1-2
V: TRBV29-1

CDR3: CASSWTDKYYEQYF
DNA: TGTGCCAGTAGCTGGACAGATAAATACTACGAGCAGTACTTC
size: .
D: .
J: TRBJ2-7
V: TRBV19

CDR3: CASRSGGGGELFF
DNA: TGTGCCAGCAGGAGCGGGGGAGGCGGGGAGCTGTTTTTT
size: .
D: TRBD2
J: TRBJ2-2
V: TRBV27

CDR3: CASSGRTGRTNEQYF
DNA: TGTGCCAGCAGCGGACGGACAGGGCGGACCAACGAGCAGTACTTC
size: .
D: TRBD1
J: TRBJ2-7
V: TRBV7-2

CDR3: CASSLAGGGHYGYTF
DNA: TGTGCCAGCAGCTTAGCTGGAGGGGGCCACTATGGCTACACCTTC
size: .
D: TRBD1
J: TRBJ1-2
V: TRBV7-2

CDR3: CASSQGQGKEKLFF
DNA: TGCGCCAGCAGCCAAGGACAGGGAAAGGAAAAACTGTTTTTT
size: few
D: TRBD1
J: TRBJ1-4
V: TRBV4-3

CDR3: CASSSRPTGEQFF
DNA: TGTGCCAGCAGCTCCCGGCCGACGGGTGAGCAGTTCTTC
size: few
D: .
J: TRBJ2-1
V: TRBV7-3

CDR3: CASSLSGGLSGNQPQHF
DNA: TGTGCCAGCAGCTTATCCGGGGGGCTTTCGGGCAATCAGCCCCAGCATTTT
size: .
D: .
J: TRBJ1-5
V: TRBV7-9

CDR3: CASSSLDSRWSTDTQYF
DNA: TGTGCCAGCAGCTCGCTGGACAGCCGCTGGAGTACAGATACGCAGTATTTT
size: once
D: .
J: TRBJ2-3
V: TRBV5-5

CDR3: CASSPPMGGSGIYNEQFF
DNA: TGTGCCAGCTCACCACCGATGGGGGGTAGCGGGATCTACAATGAGCAGTTCTTC
size: few
D: TRBD2
J: TRBJ2-1
V: TRBV18

CDR3: CASSQQREGYNEQFF
DNA: TGTGCCAGCAGCCAGCAGCGGGAGGGCTACAATGAGCAGTTCTTC
size: .
D: TRBD2
J: TRBJ2-1
V: TRBV4-2

CDR3: CASSHPTGSGELFF
DNA: TGCGCCAGCAGCCACCCGACAGGGTCCGGGGAGCTGTTTTTT
size: few
D: TRBD1
J: TRBJ2-2
V: TRBV4-1

CDR3: CASSFSSLAGGGTQYF
DNA: TGTGCCAGCAGTTTTAGTTCGCTAGCGGGAGGAGGGACCCAGTACTTC
size: .
D: TRBD2
J: TRBJ2-5
V: TRBV28

CDR3: CASSLEGGGGAEAFF
DNA: TGCGCCAGCAGCTTGGAAGGGGGCGGCGGCGCTGAAGCTTTCTTT
size: .
D: TRBD1
J: TRBJ1-1
V: TRBV5-1

CDR3: CASSPGQGAGTQYF
DNA: TGTGCCAGTAGTCCGGGACAGGGGGCCGGTACGCAGTATTTT
size: .
D: TRBD1
J: TRBJ2-3
V: TRBV19

CDR3: CAWSVAVRNTEAFF
DNA: TGTGCCTGGAGTGTCGCCGTTAGGAACACTGAAGCTTTCTTT
size: .
D: .
J: TRBJ1-1
V: TRBV30

CDR3: CSAEANEQYF
DNA: TGCAGTGCCGAAGCTAACGAGCAGTACTTC
size: .
D: .
J: TRBJ2-7
V: TRBV20-1

CDR3: CASSVQDGGSYSPLHF
DNA: TGTGCCAGCAGCGTTCAGGACGGGGGGAGTTATTCACCCCTCCACTTT
size: .
D: .
J: TRBJ1-6
V: TRBV9

CDR3: CASSAGQINSPLHF
DNA: TGTGCCAGCAGCGCGGGACAGATTAATTCACCCCTCCACTTT
size: .
D: TRBD1
J: TRBJ1-6
V: TRBV28

CDR3: CASSPGKGDSNQPQHF
DNA: TGTGCCAGCAGCCCTGGGAAGGGGGATAGCAATCAGCCCCAGCATTTT
size: .
D: .
J: TRBJ1-5
V: TRBV7-9

CDR3: CSVGYSNTGELFF
DNA: TGCAGCGTTGGTTATTCCAACACCGGGGAGCTGTTTTTT
size: .
D: .
J: TRBJ2-2
V: TRBV29-1

CDR3: CASSQRTDGNTIYF
DNA: TGTGCCAGCAGCCAACGGACAGATGGAAACACCATATATTTT
size: .
D: .
J: TRBJ1-3
V: TRBV11-2

CDR3: CASSEYNPTNEKLFF
DNA: TGTGCCAGCAGTGAATACAATCCAACTAATGAAAAACTGTTTTTT
size: .
D: .
J: TRBJ1-4
V: TRBV25-1

CDR3: CASSPRDSHQAINYGYTF
DNA: TGTGCCAGCAGCCCACGGGACAGCCACCAGGCCATTAACTATGGCTACACCTTC
size: .
D: TRBD1
J: TRBJ1-2
V: TRBV7-9

CDR3: CASSFRSGNTIYF
DNA: TGTGCCAGCAGCTTCCGCTCTGGAAACACCATATATTTT
size: .
D: .
J: TRBJ1-3
V: TRBV7-2

CDR3: CASSSQGAANYGYTF
DNA: TGTGCCAGCAGCTCGCAGGGGGCTGCTAACTATGGCTACACCTTC
size: .
D: TRBD1
J: TRBJ1-2
V: TRBV6-6